This T cell receptor beta chain originates from a study of cytomegalovirus exposure and HLA in healthy donors. General study results and limits: Later analysis showed most CMV-associated TCR beta chains appearing HLA-restricted. The authors confirmed in vitro that a few CMV-associated chains were specific for CMV antigens.

The CDR3 consists of 13 residues. V lost 1 base, J lost 10 bases, and 8 bases lay in between. Germline-derived CDR1 and CDR2 are SEHNR and FQNEAQ (reference sequence). Remarks on this clone: The target antigen is unknown.

Both 60 Vbeta primers and 13 Jbeta primers went into the PCR. The method was immunoSEQ multiplex PCR; TCRdb's version includes in-frame clones alone and lacks a portion of them. The sample comprises approximately 140,000 clones, over 60% of which are singletons, and 1.5% to 2% rests with the top ten. The sequence was obtained from a woman younger than 30 in good health and CMV-seronegative. Sequencing was carried out using PBMCs. The rearrangement uses TRBV7-9 and TRBJ1-6, with D hard to call. CDR3 region: CASSLERSSPLHF. CDR3 bases: TGTGCCAGCAGCTTAGAACGGAGCTCACCCCTCCACTTT.